A single sample gave rise to the 14 T cell receptor beta chains below, sequenced in a study of blood T cell repertoires in COVID-19. Clones were read by immunoSEQ multiplex PCR, and TCRdb kept only the in-frame ones, dropping some. This sample has 300,000 to 350,000 clones; around 85% occur once, and the top ten carry roughly 2.3%. Sample: PBMCs or T cells enriched from blood (not recorded which). These receptors all come from a man aged 30-40 years who had recovered from COVID-19.

The chain links TRBV29-1 to TRBJ1-5, with D possibly TRBD1 on 6 matching bases. The CDR3 spans 13 residues. Germline loops: CDR1 SQVTM, CDR2 ANQGSEA. The ends were cut back, 4 bases at V and 2 bases at J, with 9 bases in the middle. The CDR3 coding sequence is TGCAGCGTTGGGGGGCTTGGCAATCAGCCCCAGCATTTT. This sequence encodes CSVGGLGNQPQHF. The full variable domain, with the rest looked up from reference TRBV29-1 and TRBJ1-5, is SAVISQKPSRDICQRGTSLTIQCQVDSQVTMMFWYRQQPGQSLTLIATANQGSEATYESGFVIDKFPISRPNLTFSTLTVSNMSPEDSSIYLCSVGGLGNQPQHFGDGTRLSIL.

V gene TRBV4-1 combines with J gene TRBJ2-5; 12 nucleotides align to TRBD1. Germline values: CDR1 MGHRA, CDR2 YSYEKL. The junction had 7 bases not matched to a gene; V was cut back by 1 base and J by 4 bases. There are 17 residues in the CDR3. The CDR3 reads CASSQAGTGGERETQYF. CDR3 bases: TGCGCCAGCAGCCAAGCTGGGACAGGGGGCGAGCGAGAGACCCAGTACTTC.

The chain employs TRBV7-9 and TRBJ1-5; 7 bases align to TRBD1. Trimming at V came to 4 bases and at J to 0 bases, leaving 3 bases not matched to a gene. In germline, CDR1 is SEHNR, CDR2 FQNEAQ (reference sequence). The CDR3 is made up of 15 amino acids. The CDR3 DNA reads as TGTGCCAGCAGCTCGACAGGGCTTAGCAATCAGCCCCAGCATTTT. It encodes CASSSTGLSNQPQHF.

The J gene is TRBJ1-5, the V gene TRBV4-1; D unresolved. CDR1 MGHRA and CDR2 YSYEKL come from the germline V gene. The CDR3 loop spans 14 amino acids. The V end was cut by 2 bases, the J end by 8 bases, with 13 bases between. CDR3: CASSQWPFQEPQHF. CDR3 nucleotides: TGCGCCAGCAGCCAATGGCCCTTCCAGGAGCCCCAGCATTTT.

This clone was detected ten times or more. The chain links TRBV13 to TRBJ1-1; TRBD1 might be the D (5 bases). V was pared by 5 bases and J by 0 bases, with 10 bases between. This CDR3 region has 14 residues. Germline lookup yields CDR1 PRHDT and CDR2 FYEKMQ (reference sequence). CDR3 amino acids: CASSVQTVNTEAFF. CDR3 bases: TGTGCCAGCAGCGTACAGACAGTGAACACTGAAGCTTTCTTT.

The gene calls are TRBV7-2 and TRBJ2-3, with 10 bases fitting TRBD2. Germline V gene data show CDR1 as SGHTA and CDR2 as FQGNSA. CDR3 length equals 16 residues. The V and J ends lost 1 base and 7 bases, in that order; junction bases with no gene match: 8. CDR3 coding DNA: TGTGCCAGCAGCTTAGGGTTCAGCGGGGGGGTGAATACGCAGTATTTT. Translation gives CASSLGFSGGVNTQYF.

This chain uses TRBV6-2 or TRBV6-3 with TRBJ2-5; possibly TRBD2 for D (6 bases). Germline V gene data show CDR1 as MNHEY and CDR2 as SVGEGT. CDR3 length: 14 residues. V was pared by 5 bases and J by 0 bases, with 10 bases between. The CDR3: CASSLSGYQETQYF. The CDR3 region has the DNA TGTGCCAGCAGTCTGAGCGGGTACCAAGAGACCCAGTACTTC.

This chain uses TRBV27 with TRBJ2-7, with D unresolved. Per germline, CDR1 MNHEY and CDR2 SMNVEV (reference sequence). Trimming took off 1 base at V and 5 bases at J, with 15 bases between the two ends. The CDR3 spans 15 residues. CDR3 in DNA: TGTGCCAGCAGTTTATACCTTGGAGTTTATAACGAGCAGTACTTC. It codes for CASSLYLGVYNEQYF.

The gene calls are TRBV18 and TRBJ2-1; 7 bases fit TRBD1. Per germline, CDR1 KGHSH and CDR2 LQKENI. Losses at the gene ends were 0 bases for V and 5 bases for J; bases not matched to a gene: 7. CDR3 length: 16 amino acids. CDR3 sequence reads: CASSPPIGGGNNEQFF. CDR3 nucleotides: TGTGCCAGCTCACCACCGATAGGGGGCGGAAACAATGAGCAGTTCTTC.

The chain carries TRBV2 and TRBJ2-7; D perhaps matches TRBD1 (5 bases). V was pared by 2 bases and J by 3 bases, with 11 bases between. This CDR3 comprises 14 residues. Germline V gene lookup returns CDR1 SNHLY and CDR2 FYNNEI. CDR3 sequence reads: CASSEYRWDYEQYF. CDR3 bases: TGTGCCAGCAGTGAATACAGGTGGGACTACGAGCAGTACTTC.

The chain carries TRBV19 and TRBJ2-5; 8 bases align to TRBD2. The CDR3 covers 15 residues. The V segment lost 4 bases and the J segment 2 bases; nucleotides outside the gene matches: 6. CDR1 is LNHDA and CDR2 is SQIVND in the germline V gene (reference sequence). The CDR3 reads CASSTGGGRQETQYF. Here the CDR3 DNA reads TGTGCCAGTAGTACCGGCGGGGGGCGTCAAGAGACCCAGTACTTC.

The rearrangement joins TRBV6-5 to TRBJ2-2; 8 nucleotides agree with TRBD1. Germline V gene lookup returns CDR1 MNHEY and CDR2 SVGAGI. This CDR3 has 16 amino acids. Trimming took 4 bases from V and 2 from J; bases not matched to a gene: 6. CDR3 DNA: TGTGCCAGCAGTTTCTACGACAGGGGCAACACCGGGGAGCTGTTTTTT. Translating gives CASSFYDRGNTGELFF.

This clone showed up just a few times. This chain links TRBV5-1 with TRBJ1-2, with 10 bases fitting TRBD1. V dropped 0 bases and J dropped 4; count of bases not matched to a gene: 0. This CDR3 has 14 residues. CDR1 SGHRS and CDR2 YFSETQ come from the germline V gene. CDR3 loop: CASSLGTGGYGYTF. In DNA, the CDR3 is TGCGCCAGCAGCTTGGGGACAGGGGGCTATGGCTACACCTTC.

The rearrangement links TRBV30 to TRBJ1-2; possibly TRBD1 for D (5 bases). The germline gives CDR1 GTSNPN, CDR2 SVGIG (reference sequence). The CDR3 is 17 amino acids. V was trimmed by 3 bases and J by 6 bases, leaving 26 bases between them. CDR3 protein: CAWRWGFRVPPWHGYTF. CDR3 nucleotides: TGTGCCTGGAGATGGGGCTTCAGGGTGCCCCCCTGGCATGGCTACACCTTC.